This T cell receptor (beta chain) was found in a study of blood T cell repertoires in COVID-19. For the study at large: Samples of COVID-19 (acute and convalescent) were obtained from the United States, Italy and Spain. PBMCs, B-cell-depleted T cells, or T cells were the source of the cDNA or gDNA that made up the material.

In the authors' methods: Amplification from reference gene primers served as the basis for estimated nucleated cell counts. Data came from immunoSEQ multiplex PCR; TCRdb stores just in-frame clones and leaves some out. V, J and clone size were drawn from that table, and D and trimming were deduced from the DNA. The sample holds about 40,000 clones; just over 85% are singletons and the top ten take around 5.2%. J was trimmed by 0 bases and V by 4 bases; bases with no gene match: 4. The CDR3 has 16 amino acids. The germline CDR1 and CDR2 sequences are WSHSY and SAAADI. This clonotype was obtained from a man aged 35 to 55 with active COVID-19. This rearrangement joins TRBV10-2 to TRBJ2-1; TRBD2 agrees at 9 bases. The sequenced sample consisted of peripheral blood. CDR3 nucleotide sequence: TGCGCCAGCAGTGCTAGCGGGGCGAGCTCCTACAATGAGCAGTTCTTC. The encoded protein is CASSASGASSYNEQFF.